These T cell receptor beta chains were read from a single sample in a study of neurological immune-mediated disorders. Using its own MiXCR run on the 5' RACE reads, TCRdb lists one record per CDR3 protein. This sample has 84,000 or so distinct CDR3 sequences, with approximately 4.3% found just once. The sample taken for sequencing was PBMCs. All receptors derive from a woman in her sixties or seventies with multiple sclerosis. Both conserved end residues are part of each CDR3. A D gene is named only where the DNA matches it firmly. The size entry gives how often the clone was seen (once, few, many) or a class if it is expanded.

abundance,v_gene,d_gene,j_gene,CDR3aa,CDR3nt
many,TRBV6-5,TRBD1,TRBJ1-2,CASSPWTGSGYTF,TGTGCCAGCAGCCCTTGGACAGGGTCTGGCTACACCTTC
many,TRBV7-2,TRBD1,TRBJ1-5,CASSLTTGVSNQPQHF,TGTGCCAGCAGCCTAACCACAGGGGTGAGCAATCAGCCCCAGCATTTT
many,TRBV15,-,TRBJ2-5,CATSRGAELGTQYF,TGTGCCACCAGCAGAGGGGCGGAATTAGGGACCCAGTACTTC
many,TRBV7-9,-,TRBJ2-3,CASSLLGTQNTDTQYF,TGTGCCAGCAGCTTATTAGGGACTCAGAACACAGATACGCAGTATTTT
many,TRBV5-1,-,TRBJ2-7,CASSLVTAGEQYF,TGCGCCAGCAGCTTGGTCACGGCCGGGGAGCAGTACTTC
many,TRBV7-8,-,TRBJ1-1,CASSLAEAMNTEAFF,TGTGCCAGCAGCTTAGCGGAGGCAATGAACACTGAAGCTTTCTTT
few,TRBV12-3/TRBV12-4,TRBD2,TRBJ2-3,CASSLRGLAGRDTQYF,TGTGCCAGCAGTTTAAGGGGCCTAGCGGGCAGAGATACGCAGTATTTT
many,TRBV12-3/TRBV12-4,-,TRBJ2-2,CASRLGWAGELFF,TGTGCCAGCAGACTAGGGTGGGCCGGGGAGCTGTTTTTT
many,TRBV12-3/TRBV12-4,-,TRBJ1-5,CASSLQGNQPQHF,TGTGCCAGCAGTTTACAGGGTAATCAGCCCCAGCATTTT
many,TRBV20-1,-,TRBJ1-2,CSATPPQGGRDYGYTF,TGCAGTGCTACCCCCCCGCAGGGTGGTCGGGACTATGGCTACACCTTC
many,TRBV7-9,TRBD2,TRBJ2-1,CASSPWTSGNNEQFF,TGTGCCAGCAGCCCCTGGACTAGCGGTAACAATGAGCAGTTCTTC
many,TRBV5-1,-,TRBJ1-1,CASSTTAGNTEAFF,TGCGCCAGCAGCACAACAGCGGGGAACACTGAAGCTTTCTTT